This T cell receptor (beta chain) emerged from a study of T cell responses to AZD1222 COVID-19 vaccine. Overall study results and limits: Donors were largely white British and mainly female; clonal diversity was possibly underestimated.

V lost 2 bases to trimming and J lost 3 bases, with 12 bases between them. The CDR3 has 15 residues. Looked up from germline, CDR1 is MNHEY and CDR2 is SVGEGT. Generated by immunoSEQ multiplex PCR, the TCRdb table keeps only in-frame clones and is missing some. This table holds more than 95,000 clones, around 89% found once. Concerning this clone itself: The antigen remains undetermined.

This chain connects TRBV6-2 or TRBV6-3 to TRBJ2-3, with D perhaps matching TRBD1 or TRBD2 (5 bases each). The sample here was peripheral blood, taken on day 0 of AZD1222 vaccination. The TCR comes from an adult in good health. The CDR3 region has the DNA TGTGCCAGCAGTTACGGGGGATTTGGGACAGATACGCAGTATTTT. It translates to CASSYGGFGTDTQYF.